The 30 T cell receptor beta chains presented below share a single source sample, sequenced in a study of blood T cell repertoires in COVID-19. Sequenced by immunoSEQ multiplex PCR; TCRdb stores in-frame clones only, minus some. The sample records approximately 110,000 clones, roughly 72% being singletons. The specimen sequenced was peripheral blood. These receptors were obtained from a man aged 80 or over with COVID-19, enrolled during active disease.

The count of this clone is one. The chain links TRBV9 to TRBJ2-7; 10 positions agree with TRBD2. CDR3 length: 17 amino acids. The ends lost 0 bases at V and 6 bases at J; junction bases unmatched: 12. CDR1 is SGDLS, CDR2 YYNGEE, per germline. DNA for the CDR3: TGTGCCAGCAGCGTAGGAACGGGTGGAGCGGGAGGGAGCGAGCAGTACTTC. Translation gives CASSVGTGGAGGSEQYF.

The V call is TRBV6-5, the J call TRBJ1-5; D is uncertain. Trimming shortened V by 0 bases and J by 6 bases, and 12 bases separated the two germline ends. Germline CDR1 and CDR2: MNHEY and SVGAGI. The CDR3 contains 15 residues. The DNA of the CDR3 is TGTGCCAGCAGTTACTCGATCGCTGCGGGTCAGCCCCAGCATTTT. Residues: CASSYSIAAGQPQHF.

The chain's CDR3 is CASSSNPDRGGNYGYTF. As DNA, the CDR3 is TGTGCCAGCAGTTCCAACCCCGACAGGGGAGGTAACTATGGCTACACCTTC. The chain couples TRBV6-2 or TRBV6-3 to TRBJ1-2; 8 bases line up with TRBD1. The CDR3 is 17 residues long. Per germline, CDR1 MNHEY and CDR2 SVGEGT. The V segment lost 4 bases and the J segment 1 base; nucleotides outside the gene matches: 11.

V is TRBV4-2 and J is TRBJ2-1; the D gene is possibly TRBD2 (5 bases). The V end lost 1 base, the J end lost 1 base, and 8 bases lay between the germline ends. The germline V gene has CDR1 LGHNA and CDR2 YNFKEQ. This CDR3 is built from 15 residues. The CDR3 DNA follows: TGTGCCAGCAGCCAAGGTCCGGGGTCCTACAATGAGCAGTTCTTC. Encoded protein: CASSQGPGSYNEQFF.

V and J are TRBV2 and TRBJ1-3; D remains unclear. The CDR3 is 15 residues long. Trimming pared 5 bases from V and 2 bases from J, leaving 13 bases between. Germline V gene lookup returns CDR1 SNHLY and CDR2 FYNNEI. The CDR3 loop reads CASSTIEGAGNTIYF. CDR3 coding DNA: TGTGCCAGCAGTACCATTGAGGGAGCTGGAAACACCATATATTTT.

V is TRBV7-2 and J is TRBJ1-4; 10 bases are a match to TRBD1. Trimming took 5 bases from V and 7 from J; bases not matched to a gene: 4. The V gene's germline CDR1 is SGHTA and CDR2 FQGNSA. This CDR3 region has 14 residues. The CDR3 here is CASSPDRGSEKLFF. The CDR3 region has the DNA TGTGCCAGCAGCCCGGACAGGGGGAGTGAAAAACTGTTTTTT.

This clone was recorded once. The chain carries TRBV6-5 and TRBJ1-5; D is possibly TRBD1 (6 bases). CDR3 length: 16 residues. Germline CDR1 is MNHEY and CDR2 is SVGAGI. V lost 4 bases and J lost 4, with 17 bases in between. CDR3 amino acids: CASSSHRAPLNQPQHF. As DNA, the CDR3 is TGTGCCAGCAGTTCCCACAGGGCCCCTTTGAATCAGCCCCAGCATTTT.

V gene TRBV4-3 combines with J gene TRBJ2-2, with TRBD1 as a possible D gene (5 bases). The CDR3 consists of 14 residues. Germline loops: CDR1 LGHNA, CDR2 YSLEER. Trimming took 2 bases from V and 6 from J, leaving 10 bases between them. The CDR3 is CASSQIRESGELFF. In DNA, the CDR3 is TGCGCCAGCAGCCAAATCAGGGAATCCGGGGAGCTGTTTTTT.

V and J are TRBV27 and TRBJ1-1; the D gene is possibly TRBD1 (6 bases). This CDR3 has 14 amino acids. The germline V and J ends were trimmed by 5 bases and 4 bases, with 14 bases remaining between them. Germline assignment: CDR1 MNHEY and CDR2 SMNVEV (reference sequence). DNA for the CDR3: TGTGCCAGCAGTACCGACAGGTATGTCACTGAAGCTTTCTTT. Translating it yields CASSTDRYVTEAFF.

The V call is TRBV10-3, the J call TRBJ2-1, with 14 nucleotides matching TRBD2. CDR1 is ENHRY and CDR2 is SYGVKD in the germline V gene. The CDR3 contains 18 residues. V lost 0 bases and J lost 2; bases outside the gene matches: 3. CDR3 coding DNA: TGTGCCATCAGTGAGTCGGGGACTAGCGGGAGAACCTACAATGAGCAGTTCTTC. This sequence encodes CAISESGTSGRTYNEQFF.

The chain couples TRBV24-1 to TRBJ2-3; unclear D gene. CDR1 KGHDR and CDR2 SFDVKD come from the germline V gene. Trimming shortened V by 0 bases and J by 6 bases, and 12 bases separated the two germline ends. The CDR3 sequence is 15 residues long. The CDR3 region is CATSDLTTRLDTQYF. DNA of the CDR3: TGTGCCACCAGTGATTTGACTACGCGACTGGATACGCAGTATTTT.

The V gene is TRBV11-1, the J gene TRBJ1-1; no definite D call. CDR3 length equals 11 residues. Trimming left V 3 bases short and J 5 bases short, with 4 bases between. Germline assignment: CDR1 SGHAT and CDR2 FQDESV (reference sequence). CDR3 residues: CASSFNTEAFF. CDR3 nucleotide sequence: TGTGCCAGCAGCTTCAATACTGAAGCTTTCTTT.

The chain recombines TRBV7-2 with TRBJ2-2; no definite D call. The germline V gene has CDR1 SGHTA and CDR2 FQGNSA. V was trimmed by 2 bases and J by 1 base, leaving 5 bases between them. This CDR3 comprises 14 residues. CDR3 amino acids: CASSLFMNTGELFF. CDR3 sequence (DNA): TGTGCCAGCAGCTTATTCATGAACACCGGGGAGCTGTTTTTT.

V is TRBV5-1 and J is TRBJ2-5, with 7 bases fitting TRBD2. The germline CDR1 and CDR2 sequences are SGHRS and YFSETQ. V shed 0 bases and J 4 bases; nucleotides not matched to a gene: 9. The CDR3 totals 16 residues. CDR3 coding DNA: TGCGCCAGCAGCTTGGGATTGGTAGGGGAGGGAGAGACCCAGTACTTC. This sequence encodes CASSLGLVGEGETQYF.

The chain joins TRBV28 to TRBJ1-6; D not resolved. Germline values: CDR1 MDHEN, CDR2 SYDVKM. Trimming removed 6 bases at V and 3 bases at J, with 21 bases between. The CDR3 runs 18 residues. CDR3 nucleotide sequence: TGTGCCAGCAGCCAACCTCGCCGACATTTAGGCTATAATTCACCCCTCCACTTT. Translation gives CASSQPRRHLGYNSPLHF. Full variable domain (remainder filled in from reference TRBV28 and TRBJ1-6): DVKVTQSSRYLVKRTGEKVFLECVQDMDHENMFWYRQDPGLGLRLIYFSYDVKMKEKGDIPEGYSVSREKKERFSLILESASTNQTSMYLCASSQPRRHLGYNSPLHFGNGTRLTVT.

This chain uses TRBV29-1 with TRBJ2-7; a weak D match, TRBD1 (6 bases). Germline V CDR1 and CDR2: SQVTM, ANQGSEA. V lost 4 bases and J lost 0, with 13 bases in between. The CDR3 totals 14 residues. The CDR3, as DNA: TGCAGCGTTGCAGGACAGATCTCCTCCTACGAGCAGTACTTC. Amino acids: CSVAGQISSYEQYF.

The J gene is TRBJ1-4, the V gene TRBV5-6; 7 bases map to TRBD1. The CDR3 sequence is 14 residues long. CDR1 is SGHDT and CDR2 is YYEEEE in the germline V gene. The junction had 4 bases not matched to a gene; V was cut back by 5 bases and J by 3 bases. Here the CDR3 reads CASSSTGPNEKLFF. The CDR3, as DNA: TGTGCCAGCAGTTCGACAGGGCCTAATGAAAAACTGTTTTTT.

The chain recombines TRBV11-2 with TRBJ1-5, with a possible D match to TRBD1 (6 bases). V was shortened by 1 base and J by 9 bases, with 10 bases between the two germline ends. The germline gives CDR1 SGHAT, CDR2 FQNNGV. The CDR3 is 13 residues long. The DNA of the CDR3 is TGTGCCAGCAGCTTAGGGGGGCGCCGGCCCCAGCATTTT. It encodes CASSLGGRRPQHF.

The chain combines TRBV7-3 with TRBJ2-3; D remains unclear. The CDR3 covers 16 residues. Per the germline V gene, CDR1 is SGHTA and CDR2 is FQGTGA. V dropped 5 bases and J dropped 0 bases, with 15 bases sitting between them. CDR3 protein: CASSPRRSGSTDTQYF. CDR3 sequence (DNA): TGTGCCAGCAGCCCCCGGCGGTCTGGGAGCACAGATACGCAGTATTTT. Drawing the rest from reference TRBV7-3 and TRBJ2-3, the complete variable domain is GAGVSQTPSNKVTEKGKYVELRCDPISGHTALYWYRQSLGQGPEFLIYFQGTGAADDSGLPNDRFFAVRPEGSVSTLKIQRTERGDSAVYLCASSPRRSGSTDTQYFGPGTRLTVL.

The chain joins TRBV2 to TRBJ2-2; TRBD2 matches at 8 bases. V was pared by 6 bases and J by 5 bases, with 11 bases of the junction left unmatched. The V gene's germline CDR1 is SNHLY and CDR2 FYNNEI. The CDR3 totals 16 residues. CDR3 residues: CASRTAGVGRTGELFF. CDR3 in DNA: TGTGCCAGCAGGACAGCGGGAGTTGGCCGGACCGGGGAGCTGTTTTTT.

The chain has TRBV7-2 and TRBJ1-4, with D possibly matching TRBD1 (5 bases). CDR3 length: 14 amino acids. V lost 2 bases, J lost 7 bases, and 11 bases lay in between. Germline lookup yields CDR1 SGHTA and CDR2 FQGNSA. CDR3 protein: CASSLSGRFEKLFF. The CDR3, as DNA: TGTGCCAGCAGCTTATCAGGGAGGTTTGAAAAACTGTTTTTT.

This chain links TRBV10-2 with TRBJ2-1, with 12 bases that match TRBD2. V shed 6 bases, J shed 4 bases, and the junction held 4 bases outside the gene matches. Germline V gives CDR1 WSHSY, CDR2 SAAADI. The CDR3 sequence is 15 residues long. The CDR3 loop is CASRPGLAGYNEQFF. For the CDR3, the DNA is TGCGCCAGCAGACCGGGACTAGCGGGTTACAATGAGCAGTTCTTC.

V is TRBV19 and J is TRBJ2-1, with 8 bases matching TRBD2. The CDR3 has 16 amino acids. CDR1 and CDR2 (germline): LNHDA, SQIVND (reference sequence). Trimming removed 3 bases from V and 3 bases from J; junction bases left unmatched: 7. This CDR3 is CASSISPSGSYNEQFF. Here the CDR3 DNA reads TGTGCCAGTAGTATCTCGCCCAGCGGGAGCTACAATGAGCAGTTCTTC.

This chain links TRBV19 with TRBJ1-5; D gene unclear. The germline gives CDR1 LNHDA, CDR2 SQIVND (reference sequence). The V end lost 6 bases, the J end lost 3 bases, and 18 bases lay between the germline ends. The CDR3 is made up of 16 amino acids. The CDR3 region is CASSPLGAGYNQPQHF. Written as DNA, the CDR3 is TGTGCCAGTAGCCCCCTTGGAGCGGGTTACAATCAGCCCCAGCATTTT.

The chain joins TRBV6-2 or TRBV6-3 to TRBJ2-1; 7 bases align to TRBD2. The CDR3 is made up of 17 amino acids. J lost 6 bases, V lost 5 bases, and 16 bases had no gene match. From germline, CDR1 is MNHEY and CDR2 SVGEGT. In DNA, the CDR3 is TGTGCCAGCAGTAAGCCCCAATTAGGGAGGGCCGCCAATGAGCAGTTCTTC. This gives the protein CASSKPQLGRAANEQFF.

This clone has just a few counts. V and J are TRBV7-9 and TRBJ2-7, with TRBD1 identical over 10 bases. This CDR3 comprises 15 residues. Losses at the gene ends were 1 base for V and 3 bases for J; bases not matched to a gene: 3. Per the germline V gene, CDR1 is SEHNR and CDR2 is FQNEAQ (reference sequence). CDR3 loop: CASSLGGQGLYEQYF. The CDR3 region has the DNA TGTGCCAGCAGCTTAGGGGGACAGGGGCTCTACGAGCAGTACTTC.

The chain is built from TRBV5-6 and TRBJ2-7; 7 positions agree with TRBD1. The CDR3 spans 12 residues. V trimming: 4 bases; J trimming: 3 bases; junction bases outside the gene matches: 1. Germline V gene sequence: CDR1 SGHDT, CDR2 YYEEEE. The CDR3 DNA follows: TGTGCCAGCAGCCGGGACAGCTACGAGCAGTACTTC. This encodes CASSRDSYEQYF.

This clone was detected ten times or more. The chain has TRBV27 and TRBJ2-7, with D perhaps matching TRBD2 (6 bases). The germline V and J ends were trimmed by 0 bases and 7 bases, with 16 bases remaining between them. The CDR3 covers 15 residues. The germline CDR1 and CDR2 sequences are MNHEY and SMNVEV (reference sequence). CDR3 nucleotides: TGTGCCAGCAGTTTATCAGGACTAAGATTTTTAGAGCAGTACTTC. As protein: CASSLSGLRFLEQYF.

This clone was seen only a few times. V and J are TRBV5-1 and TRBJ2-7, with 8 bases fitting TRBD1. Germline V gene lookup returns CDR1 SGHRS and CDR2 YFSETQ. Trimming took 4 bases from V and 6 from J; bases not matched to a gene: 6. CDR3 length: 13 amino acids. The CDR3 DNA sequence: TGCGCCAGCAGCCCTAGGACAGGGTTCGAGCAGTACTTC. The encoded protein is CASSPRTGFEQYF. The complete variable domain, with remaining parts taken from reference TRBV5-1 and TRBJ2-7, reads KAGVTQTPRYLIKTRGQQVTLSCSPISGHRSVSWYQQTPGQGLQFLFEYFSETQRNKGNFPGRFSGRQFSNSRSEMNVSTLELGDSALYLCASSPRTGFEQYFGPGTRLTVT.

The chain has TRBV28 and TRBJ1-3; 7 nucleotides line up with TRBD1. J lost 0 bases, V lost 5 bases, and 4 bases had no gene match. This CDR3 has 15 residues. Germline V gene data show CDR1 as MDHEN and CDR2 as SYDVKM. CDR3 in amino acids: CASSTPGGSGNTIYF. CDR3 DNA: TGTGCCAGCAGTACCCCAGGGGGCTCTGGAAACACCATATATTTT.